This T cell receptor beta chain is drawn from a study of spatial heterogeneity in lung cancer (dated by TCRdb to between 2017 and 2020). Regarding the research as a whole: Beta-chain transcripts were consistently detected in greater numbers than alpha-chain transcripts, which likely reflected higher beta-chain transcript abundance. The study linked features of the TCR repertoire to counts of nonsynonymous mutations, which were determined by whole-exome sequencing of tumor tissue. In the raw uncorrected reads, each unique combination of TCR and UMI appeared on average more than ten times. TCR alpha and beta repertoires were quantitatively compared across multiple tumor regions, matched nontumor lung and blood in non-small cell lung cancer. Both alpha and beta chains were TCR-sequenced in approximately 200 tumor regions, under 70 matched nontumor lung samples and some 56 PBMC samples obtained at surgery.

This clonotype was seen more than once but under ten times. Its antigen is currently not known. No clone much larger than this one lies a single base away; base qualities are absent. Libraries were made using 5' RACE. These reads were obtained on a NextSeq 500. The TCR library protocol attached a unique molecular identifier to each TCR cDNA molecule to allow correction of PCR and sequencing errors. As for the authors' bioinformatics: TCR identification, UMI-based error correction and CDR3 extraction were performed with Decombinator tools. TCRs above a frequency of 2 per 1,000, corresponding to the top 1% of the tumor frequency distribution, were defined as expanded. Rényi diversity was computed with the R vegan package after subsampling each repertoire 100 times to 5,000 TCRs. CDR3 similarity networks were constructed using string-kernel similarity of amino acid triplets, with links drawn between CDR3s whose pairwise similarity was above 0.82. TCRdb reprocessing: public reads trimmed at Q25 with fastp, clones called with MiXCR, in-frame beta chains kept. Duplicate CDR3 protein sequences are folded into a single record with the most common DNA and genes. These V and J calls are TCRdb output, not the study's own analysis. For this sample there are approximately 44,000 distinct CDR3 sequences; around 15% appear just once. The biggest ten clones account for 55% to 70% of the sample.

What the authors observed across the whole study: Confirming at a functional level the hypothesis that regional TCRs recognize regional mutations was considered to require additional single-cell paired TCR alpha and beta sequencing. Ubiquitous expanded tumor TCRs were detected in blood more often at tumor resection than at routine follow-up.

Taken with the paper, the label for time point translates to: sample taken at primary tumor resection. Whole RNA extracted from tumor and nontumor lung tissue, or from cryopreserved PBMC samples, was used for TCR sequencing without cell sorting. Donors were under 95 patients with early-stage, untreated non-small cell lung cancer from the lung TRACERx cohort. Only patients for whom sufficient RNA was available from at least two tumor regions were selected for TCR sequencing. The CDR3 starts with the cysteine, ends with the phenylalanine, and has 13 residues. Only the CDR3 region is kept as DNA, spanning 39 bases read in frame from base 1. CDR1 SQVTM and CDR2 ANQGSEA were looked up in the germline V gene. Trimmed from V: 3 bases; trimmed from J: 7 bases; junction bases lacking a gene match: 9.

The rearranged segments are TRBV29-1 and TRBJ2-7, with 7 junctional bases fitting TRBD1. This clonotype was obtained from a male donor with early-stage non-small cell lung cancer. The sequences come from PBMCs, collected at surgery. The CDR3 corresponds to CSVDEQGEGEQYF. The DNA sequence is TGCAGCGTTGACGAGCAGGGGGAAGGGGAGCAGTACTTC.